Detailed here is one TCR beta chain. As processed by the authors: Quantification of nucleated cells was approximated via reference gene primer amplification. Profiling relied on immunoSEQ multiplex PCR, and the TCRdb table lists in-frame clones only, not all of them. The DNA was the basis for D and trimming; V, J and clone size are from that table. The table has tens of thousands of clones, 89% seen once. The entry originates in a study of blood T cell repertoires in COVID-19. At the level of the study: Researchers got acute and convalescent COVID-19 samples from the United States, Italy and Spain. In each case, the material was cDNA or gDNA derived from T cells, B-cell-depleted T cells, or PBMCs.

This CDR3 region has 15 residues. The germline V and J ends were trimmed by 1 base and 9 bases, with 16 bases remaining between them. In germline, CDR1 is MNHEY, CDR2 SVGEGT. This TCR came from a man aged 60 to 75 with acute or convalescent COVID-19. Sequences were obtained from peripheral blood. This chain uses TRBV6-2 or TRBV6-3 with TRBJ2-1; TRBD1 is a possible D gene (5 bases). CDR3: CASSYYGRATGEQFF. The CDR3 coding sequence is TGTGCCAGCAGTTACTACGGACGGGCTACAGGTGAGCAGTTCTTC.